This T cell receptor (beta chain) comes out of a study of cytomegalovirus exposure and HLA in healthy donors. The trim removed 6 bases at V and 4 bases at J, leaving 10 bases unmatched. The length of the CDR3 is 15 residues. Germline values: CDR1 SGHNT, CDR2 YYREEE (reference sequence). Sequenced by immunoSEQ multiplex PCR; TCRdb stores in-frame clones only, minus some. The sample has 130,000 to 150,000 clones; nearly 90% are singletons. The receptor comes from a woman aged 18-29 years in good health and CMV-seropositive. What was sequenced was PBMCs. The chain couples TRBV5-4 to TRBJ2-1; 7 bases are shared with TRBD2. The CDR3 spells CASILRRGRYNEQFF. In DNA, the CDR3 is TGTGCCAGCATCCTGAGGCGGGGGAGGTACAATGAGCAGTTCTTC.